This T cell receptor (beta chain) is drawn from a study of technical replicates of blood from several donors. This clone appeared a single time. Germline CDR1 is SGHDT and CDR2 is YYEEEE. The V end lost 4 bases, the J end lost 4 bases, and 17 bases lay between the germline ends. The CDR3 contains 15 residues. Sequenced by immunoSEQ multiplex PCR; TCRdb stores in-frame clones only, minus some. The repertoire consists of fewer than 85,000 clones, with about 94% occurring once and the leading ten covering around 0.25%. The sample taken for sequencing was T cells isolated from PBMCs. The origin of this receptor is a human donor in good health. The chain combines TRBV5-6 with TRBJ1-1; D is perhaps TRBD1 (5 bases). The CDR3 nucleotides read TGTGCCAGCAGCCCGGGACTCTCGAGGGCCACTGAAGCTTTCTTT. It is translated as CASSPGLSRATEAFF. Based on the CDR3 plus reference TRBV5-6 and TRBJ1-1, the full variable domain is DAGVTQSPTHLIKTRGQQVTLRCSPKSGHDTVSWYQQALGQGPQFIFQYYEEEERQRGNFPDRFSGHQFPNYSSELNVNALLLGDSALYLCASSPGLSRATEAFFGQGTRLTVV.